This T cell receptor (beta chain) was retrieved from a study of blood T cell repertoires in COVID-19. Across the whole study: Whether acute or convalescent, the COVID-19 samples came from the United States, Italy and Spain. T cells, B-cell-depleted T cells, or PBMCs supplied cDNA or gDNA.

Per the authors' pipeline: Counts of nucleated cells, estimated from reference gene primer amplification, were obtained. Profiling relied on immunoSEQ multiplex PCR, and the TCRdb table lists in-frame clones only, not all of them. From that table come the V and J calls and clone size; the DNA was used to work out D and trimming. This table has some 140,000 clones, roughly 81% appearing once. The junction had 6 bases not matched to a gene; V was cut back by 3 bases and J by 2 bases. Per the germline V gene, CDR1 is SQVTM and CDR2 is ANQGSEA. There are 15 residues in the CDR3. This clone was seen a single time.

This clonotype was sampled from a human donor in a cohort sampled during active COVID-19. The material sequenced was peripheral blood. This chain uses TRBV29-1 with TRBJ1-3, with 8 bases matching TRBD1. The CDR3 loop is CSVEEPTGAGNTIYF. DNA of the CDR3: TGCAGCGTTGAGGAACCGACAGGGGCTGGAAACACCATATATTTT.